The sequence of this T cell receptor beta chain was determined in a study of CD8 T cells in ankylosing spondylitis. General study results and limits: Reactive arthritis synovial fluid and blood were previously reported to contain some motif variants. It was reported that disease-linked clones were significantly enriched in matched ankylosing spondylitis synovial fluid.

By quantitative 5'-RACE with molecular barcodes, the TCR beta libraries were made. TCRdb ran MiXCR on the 5' RACE reads and lists one entry per CDR3 protein. The sample shows approximately 220,000 distinct CDR3 sequences, under 30% of them seen only once. Trimming pared 7 bases from V and 5 bases from J, leaving 14 bases between. Germline CDR1 SQVTM, CDR2 ANQGSEA. CDR3 length equals 12 residues. Comment on this clonotype: Its target is not known.

Sequencing was performed on blood, either unsorted or a sorted T cell fraction (not recorded which). The clonotype was recovered from a male donor with ankylosing spondylitis or in good health (not recorded which). The V and J genes are TRBV29-1 and TRBJ2-5; no clear D. CDR3 DNA: TGCAGCGCCCTCAGAGGCCGGGAGACCCAGTACTTC. Translation gives CSALRGRETQYF.